This section outlines one T cell receptor beta chain sequence together with its context. Per the original methods: Cell counts per sample came from amplifying reference gene primers. Assay used: immunoSEQ multiplex PCR; TCRdb lists only in-frame clones, some missing. The DNA was the basis for D and trimming; V, J and clone size are from that table. The repertoire holds approximately 530,000 clones, with 85% to 90% as singletons. It was during active infection that Seattle patients were enrolled and then longitudinally followed. These data originate in a study of blood T cell repertoires in COVID-19. Study-level information: Samples representing acute and convalescent COVID-19 were sourced from the United States, Italy and Spain. The cDNA or gDNA used as material had been derived from T cells, B-cell-depleted T cells, or PBMCs.

V lost 3 bases to trimming and J lost 7 bases, with 16 bases between them. CDR3 length: 15 residues. CDR1 is MNHEY, CDR2 SMNVEV, per germline (reference sequence). The J gene is TRBJ1-3, the V gene TRBV27; D possibly corresponds to TRBD1 (6 bases). This receptor was taken from a woman between 50 and 59 years old with COVID-19, enrolled during active disease. Sequencing was done on a sample of peripheral blood. The CDR3 DNA sequence: TGTGCCAGCAGTTTGGAGGGGGGGCTGGGGAACACCATATATTTT. It codes for CASSLEGGLGNTIYF.